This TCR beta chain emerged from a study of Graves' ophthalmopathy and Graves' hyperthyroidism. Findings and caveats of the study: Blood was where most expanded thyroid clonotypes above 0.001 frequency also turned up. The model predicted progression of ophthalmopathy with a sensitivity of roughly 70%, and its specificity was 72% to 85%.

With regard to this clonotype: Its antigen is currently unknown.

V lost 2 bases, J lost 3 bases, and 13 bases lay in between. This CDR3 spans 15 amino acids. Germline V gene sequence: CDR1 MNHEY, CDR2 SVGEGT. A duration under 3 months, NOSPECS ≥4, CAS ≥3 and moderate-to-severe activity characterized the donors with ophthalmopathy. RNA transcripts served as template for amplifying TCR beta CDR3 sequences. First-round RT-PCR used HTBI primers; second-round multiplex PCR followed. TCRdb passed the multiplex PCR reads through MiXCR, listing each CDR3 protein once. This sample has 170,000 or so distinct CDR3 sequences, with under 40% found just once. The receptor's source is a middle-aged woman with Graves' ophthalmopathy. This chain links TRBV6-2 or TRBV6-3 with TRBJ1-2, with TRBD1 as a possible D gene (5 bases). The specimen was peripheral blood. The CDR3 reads CASSYGQDRYYGYTF. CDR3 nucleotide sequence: TGTGCCAGCAGTTACGGTCAAGACAGATACTATGGCTACACCTTC.